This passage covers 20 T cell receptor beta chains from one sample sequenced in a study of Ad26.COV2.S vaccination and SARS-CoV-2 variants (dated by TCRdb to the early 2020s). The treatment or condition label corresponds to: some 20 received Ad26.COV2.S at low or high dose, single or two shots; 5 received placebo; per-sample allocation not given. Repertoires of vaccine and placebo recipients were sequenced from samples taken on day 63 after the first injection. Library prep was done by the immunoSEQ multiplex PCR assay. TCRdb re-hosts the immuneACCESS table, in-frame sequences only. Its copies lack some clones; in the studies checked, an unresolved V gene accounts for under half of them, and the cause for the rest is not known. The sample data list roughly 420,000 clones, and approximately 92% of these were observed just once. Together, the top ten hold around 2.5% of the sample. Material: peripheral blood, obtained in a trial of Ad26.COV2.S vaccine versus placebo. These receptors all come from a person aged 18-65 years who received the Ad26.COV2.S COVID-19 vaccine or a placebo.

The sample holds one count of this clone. The CDR3 DNA reads TGTGCCACCAGCAGAGATCGGGGTTACGAGCAGTACTTC. Its protein product is CATSRDRGYEQYF. The chain links TRBV15 to TRBJ2-7, with D possibly matching TRBD2 (5 bases). Deletions cut 0 bases from V and 4 bases from J, with 7 bases between. Germline-derived CDR1 and CDR2 are LNHNV and YYDKDF (reference sequence). The CDR3 totals 13 residues. Full variable domain (rest looked up from reference TRBV15 and TRBJ2-7): DAMVIQNPRYQVTQFGKPVTLSCSQTLNHNVMYWYQQKSSQAPKLLFHYYDKDFNNEADTPDNFQSRRPNTSFCFLDIRSPGLGDTAMYLCATSRDRGYEQYFGPGTRLTVT.

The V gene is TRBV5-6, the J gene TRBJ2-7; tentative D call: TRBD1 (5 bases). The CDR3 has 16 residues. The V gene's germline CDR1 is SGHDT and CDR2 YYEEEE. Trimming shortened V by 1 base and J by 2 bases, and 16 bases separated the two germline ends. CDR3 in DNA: TGTGCCAGCAGCTTGTGGGGCGGCCCTGGGCCCTACGAGCAGTACTTC. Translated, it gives CASSLWGGPGPYEQYF.

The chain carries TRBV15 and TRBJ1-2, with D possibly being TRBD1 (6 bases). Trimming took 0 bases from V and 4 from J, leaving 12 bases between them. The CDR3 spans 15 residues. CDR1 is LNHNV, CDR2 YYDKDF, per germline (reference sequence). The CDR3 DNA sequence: TGTGCCACCAGCAGAGAAGACAGGCAGCTCTATGGCTACACCTTC. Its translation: CATSREDRQLYGYTF. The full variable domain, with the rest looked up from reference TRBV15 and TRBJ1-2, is DAMVIQNPRYQVTQFGKPVTLSCSQTLNHNVMYWYQQKSSQAPKLLFHYYDKDFNNEADTPDNFQSRRPNTSFCFLDIRSPGLGDTAMYLCATSREDRQLYGYTFGSGTRLTVV.

For the CDR3, the DNA is TGCACCAGCAGCCAACCGACAGGGGGCAACACTGAAGCTTTCTTT. Its protein product is CTSSQPTGGNTEAFF. The chain couples TRBV1 to TRBJ1-1; the table's D gene call, TRBD1, was not cross checked with the DNA. TRBV1 is a listed pseudogene. The CDR3 spans 15 residues.

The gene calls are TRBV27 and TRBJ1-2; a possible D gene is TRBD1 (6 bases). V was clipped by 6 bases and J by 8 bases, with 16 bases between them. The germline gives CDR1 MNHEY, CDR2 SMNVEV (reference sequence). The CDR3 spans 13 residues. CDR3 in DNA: TGTGCCAGCAGACAAACAGGGCGTGACGGCTACACCTTC. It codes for CASRQTGRDGYTF.

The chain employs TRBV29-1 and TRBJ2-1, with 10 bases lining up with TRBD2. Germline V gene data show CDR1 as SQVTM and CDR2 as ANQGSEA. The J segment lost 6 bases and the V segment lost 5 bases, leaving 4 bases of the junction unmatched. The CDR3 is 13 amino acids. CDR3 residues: CSVMGLAINEQFF. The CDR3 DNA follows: TGCAGCGTTATGGGACTAGCGATCAATGAGCAGTTCTTC.

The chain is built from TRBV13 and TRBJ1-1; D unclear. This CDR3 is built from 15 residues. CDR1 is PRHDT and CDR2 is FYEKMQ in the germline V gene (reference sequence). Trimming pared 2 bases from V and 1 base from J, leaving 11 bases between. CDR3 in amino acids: CASSLPPWGNTEAFF. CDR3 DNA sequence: TGTGCCAGCAGCTTACCCCCCTGGGGGAACACTGAAGCTTTCTTT.

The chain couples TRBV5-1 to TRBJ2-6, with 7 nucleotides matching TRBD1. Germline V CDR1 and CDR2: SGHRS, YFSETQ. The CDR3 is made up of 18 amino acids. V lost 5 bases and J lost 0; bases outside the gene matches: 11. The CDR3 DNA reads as TGCGCCAGCAGTTTGAACAGGGGTATGACCTCTGGGGCCAACGTCCTGACTTTC. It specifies CASSLNRGMTSGANVLTF. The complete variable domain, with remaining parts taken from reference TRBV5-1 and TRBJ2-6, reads KAGVTQTPRYLIKTRGQQVTLSCSPISGHRSVSWYQQTPGQGLQFLFEYFSETQRNKGNFPGRFSGRQFSNSRSEMNVSTLELGDSALYLCASSLNRGMTSGANVLTFGAGSRLTVL.

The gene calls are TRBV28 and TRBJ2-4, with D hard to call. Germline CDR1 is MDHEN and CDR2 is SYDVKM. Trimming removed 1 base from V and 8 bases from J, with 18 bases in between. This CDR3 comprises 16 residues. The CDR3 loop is CASSLLTPARRDIQYF. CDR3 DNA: TGTGCCAGCAGTTTATTAACGCCTGCGAGAAGGGACATTCAGTACTTC. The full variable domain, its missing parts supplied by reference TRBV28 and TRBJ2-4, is DVKVTQSSRYLVKRTGEKVFLECVQDMDHENMFWYRQDPGLGLRLIYFSYDVKMKEKGDIPEGYSVSREKKERFSLILESASTNQTSMYLCASSLLTPARRDIQYFGAGTRLSVL.

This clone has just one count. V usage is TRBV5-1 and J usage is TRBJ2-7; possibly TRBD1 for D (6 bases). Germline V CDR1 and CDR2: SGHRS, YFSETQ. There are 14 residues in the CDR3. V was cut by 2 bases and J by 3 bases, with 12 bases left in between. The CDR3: CASSLQDSLYEQYF. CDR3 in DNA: TGCGCCAGCAGCTTACAGGACAGTCTCTACGAGCAGTACTTC.

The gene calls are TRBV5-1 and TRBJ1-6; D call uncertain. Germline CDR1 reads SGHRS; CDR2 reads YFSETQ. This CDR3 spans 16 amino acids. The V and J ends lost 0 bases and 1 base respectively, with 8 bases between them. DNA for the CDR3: TGCGCCAGCAGCTTGGAAGACATATCCTATAATTCACCCCTCCACTTT. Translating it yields CASSLEDISYNSPLHF.

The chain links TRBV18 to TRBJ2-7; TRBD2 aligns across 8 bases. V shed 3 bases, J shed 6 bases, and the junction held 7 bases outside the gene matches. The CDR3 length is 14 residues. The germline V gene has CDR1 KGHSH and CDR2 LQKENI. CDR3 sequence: CASSPLAGTPEQYF. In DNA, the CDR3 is TGTGCCAGCTCACCGTTAGCGGGGACGCCCGAGCAGTACTTC. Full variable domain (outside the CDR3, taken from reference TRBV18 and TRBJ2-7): NAGVMQNPRHLVRRRGQEARLRCSPMKGHSHVYWYRQLPEEGLKFMVYLQKENIIDESGMPKERFSAEFPKEGPSILRIQQVVRGDSAAYFCASSPLAGTPEQYFGPGTRLTVT.

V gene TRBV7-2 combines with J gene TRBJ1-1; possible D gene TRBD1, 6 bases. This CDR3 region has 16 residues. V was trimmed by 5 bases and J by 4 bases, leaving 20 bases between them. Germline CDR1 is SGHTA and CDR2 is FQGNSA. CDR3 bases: TGTGCCAGCAGCCCACCGATGGGGGCCCTGGGCACTGAAGCTTTCTTT. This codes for CASSPPMGALGTEAFF.

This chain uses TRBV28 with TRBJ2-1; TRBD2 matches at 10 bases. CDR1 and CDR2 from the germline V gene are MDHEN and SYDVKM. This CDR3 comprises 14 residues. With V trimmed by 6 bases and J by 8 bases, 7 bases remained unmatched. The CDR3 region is CASRLAGGGDEQFF. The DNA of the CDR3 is TGTGCCAGCAGATTAGCGGGGGGCGGGGATGAGCAGTTCTTC. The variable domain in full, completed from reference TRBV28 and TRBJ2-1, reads DVKVTQSSRYLVKRTGEKVFLECVQDMDHENMFWYRQDPGLGLRLIYFSYDVKMKEKGDIPEGYSVSREKKERFSLILESASTNQTSMYLCASRLAGGGDEQFFGPGTRLTVL.

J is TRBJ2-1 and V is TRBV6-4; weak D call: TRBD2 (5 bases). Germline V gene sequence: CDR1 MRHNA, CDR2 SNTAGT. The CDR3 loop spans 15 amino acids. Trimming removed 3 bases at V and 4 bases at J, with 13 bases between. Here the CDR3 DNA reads TGTGCCAGCAGTGAGCAGCGGACGCTTTACAATGAGCAGTTCTTC. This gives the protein CASSEQRTLYNEQFF.

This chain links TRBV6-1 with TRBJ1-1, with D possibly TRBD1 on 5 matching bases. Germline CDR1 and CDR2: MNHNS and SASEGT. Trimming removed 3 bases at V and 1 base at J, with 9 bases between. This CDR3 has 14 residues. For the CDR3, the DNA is TGTGCCAGCAGTGATTGGGGGAGGAACACTGAAGCTTTCTTT. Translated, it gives CASSDWGRNTEAFF.

CDR3 amino acids: CASSQEPGRAKNIQYF. In DNA form, the CDR3 reads TGTGCCAGCAGCCAAGAACCAGGGCGAGCCAAAAACATTCAGTACTTC. The chain uses TRBV14 and TRBJ2-4; a weak D match, TRBD1 (5 bases). Trimming took 0 bases from V and 0 from J, leaving 9 bases between them. The CDR3 loop spans 16 amino acids. The germline CDR1 and CDR2 sequences are SGHDN and FVKESK. Variable domain in full (rest from reference TRBV14 and TRBJ2-4): EAGVTQFPSHSVIEKGQTVTLRCDPISGHDNLYWYRRVMGKEIKFLLHFVKESKQDESGMPNNRFLAERTGGTYSTLKVQPAELEDSGVYFCASSQEPGRAKNIQYFGAGTRLSVL.

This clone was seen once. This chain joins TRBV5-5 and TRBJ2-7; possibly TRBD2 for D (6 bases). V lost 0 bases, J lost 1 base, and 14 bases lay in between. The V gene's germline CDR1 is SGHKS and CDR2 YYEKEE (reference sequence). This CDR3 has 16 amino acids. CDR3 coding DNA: TGTGCCAGCAGCTTGGCCGCGGGACTCCTTTCCTACGAGCAGTACTTC. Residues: CASSLAAGLLSYEQYF.

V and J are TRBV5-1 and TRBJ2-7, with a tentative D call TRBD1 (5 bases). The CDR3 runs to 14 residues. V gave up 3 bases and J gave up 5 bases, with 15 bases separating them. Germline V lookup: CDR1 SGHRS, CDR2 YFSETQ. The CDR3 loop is CASSSGSRGHEQYF. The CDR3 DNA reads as TGCGCCAGCAGCTCAGGATCAAGGGGCCACGAGCAGTACTTC.

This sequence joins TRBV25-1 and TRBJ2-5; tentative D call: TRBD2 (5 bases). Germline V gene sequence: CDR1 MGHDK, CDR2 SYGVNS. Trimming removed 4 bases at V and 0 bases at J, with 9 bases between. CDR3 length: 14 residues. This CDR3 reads CASSVRGYQETQYF. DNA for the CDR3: TGTGCCAGCAGTGTCCGAGGGTACCAAGAGACCCAGTACTTC.